These 23 T cell receptor beta chains were all obtained from the same sample, sequenced in a study of CD4 T cells in relation to SARS-CoV-2 and coronaviruses. Their antigen targets remain unknown. Measured with immunoSEQ multiplex PCR; TCRdb has only the in-frame clones, and not every one. Counted here are about 26,000 clones, 75% occurring once; the ten biggest clones make up roughly 13%. CD4+ T cells from unexposed donors were obtained before the COVID-19 pandemic (2011-2018). After approximately ten days of culture, CD4+ T cells were isolated. The material sequenced was CD4+ T cells from PBMCs, cultured in vitro. These receptors were obtained from a human donor in good health.

In regard to this clone: The junction does not match germline at one end; this may be a read error. The J gene is TRBJ2-5, the V gene TRBV18; D might be TRBD1 (5 bases). The germline V gene encodes CDR1 KGHSH and CDR2 LQKENI. This CDR3 spans 14 amino acids. The CDR3 here is CASSPPTTEETQYF. Written as DNA, the CDR3 is TGTGCCAGCTCCCCACCGACGACAGAAGAGACCCAGTACTTC.

The chain carries TRBV6-6 and TRBJ1-2, with a weak D call TRBD1 (5 bases). V was shortened by 8 bases and J by 8 bases, with 24 bases between the two germline ends. There are 15 residues in the CDR3. Germline V lookup: CDR1 MNHNY, CDR2 SVGAGI (reference sequence). In DNA form, the CDR3 reads TGTGCCAGCTTGCAAACCGGGACCCAGCTTAAGGGCTACACCTTC. Protein sequence: CASLQTGTQLKGYTF.

The chain employs TRBV19 and TRBJ1-3, with 7 bases identical to TRBD1. CDR1 is LNHDA, CDR2 SQIVND, per germline (reference sequence). This CDR3 comprises 12 residues. J lost 8 bases, V lost 6 bases, and 4 bases had no gene match. Written as DNA, the CDR3 is TGTGCCAGTAGCAGGGGGGAAGACACCATATATTTT. Its translation: CASSRGEDTIYF.

This clone has just a few counts. The chain couples TRBV7-2 to TRBJ2-7; 10 bases match TRBD1. The CDR3 sequence is 14 residues long. V shed 5 bases and J 6 bases; nucleotides not matched to a gene: 7. Germline V gives CDR1 SGHTA, CDR2 FQGNSA. CDR3 protein: CASSDGTGVGEQYF. DNA of the CDR3: TGTGCCAGCAGCGACGGGACAGGGGTAGGCGAGCAGTACTTC. Supplemented by reference TRBV7-2 and TRBJ2-7, the full variable domain reads GAGVSQSPSNKVTEKGKDVELRCDPISGHTALYWYRQSLGQGLEFLIYFQGNSAPDKSGLPSDRFSAERTGGSVSTLTIQRTQQEDSAVYLCASSDGTGVGEQYFGPGTRLTVT.

The chain couples TRBV7-8 to TRBJ2-7, with a weak D call TRBD1 (6 bases). Per the germline V gene, CDR1 is SGHVS and CDR2 is FQNEAQ. V lost 5 bases to trimming and J lost 7 bases, with 24 bases between them. This CDR3 has 16 amino acids. DNA for the CDR3: TGTGCCAGCAGCCAGGGGAGCGGTCCCGGGGTCTGGGAGCAGTACTTC. Its protein is CASSQGSGPGVWEQYF.

The chain has TRBV5-1 and TRBJ2-7; weak D call: TRBD2 (6 bases). The ends were cut back, 4 bases at V and 7 bases at J, with 9 bases in the middle. CDR1 SGHRS and CDR2 YFSETQ come from the germline V gene. The CDR3 runs to 11 residues. This CDR3 reads CASSPGGEQYF. In DNA, the CDR3 is TGCGCCAGCAGCCCCGGGGGAGAGCAGTACTTC.

The chain employs TRBV27 and TRBJ2-1, with TRBD2 identical over 11 bases. This CDR3 spans 18 amino acids. V lost 5 bases, J lost 4 bases, and 13 bases stayed unmatched. Germline loops: CDR1 MNHEY, CDR2 SMNVEV (reference sequence). The CDR3 DNA sequence: TGTGCCAGCAGTCCCCCGCTAGCGGGGGGAACACTTTACAATGAGCAGTTCTTC. It codes for CASSPPLAGGTLYNEQFF.

This clone is a singleton in its sample. The chain carries TRBV7-2 and TRBJ2-3; TRBD2 aligns across 16 bases. The germline CDR1 and CDR2 sequences are SGHTA and FQGNSA. The CDR3 is made up of 18 amino acids. V lost 2 bases and J lost 3; bases outside the gene matches: 5. The CDR3 here is CASSLHRGLAGGTDTQYF. CDR3 in DNA: TGTGCCAGCAGCTTACATCGGGGACTAGCGGGAGGGACAGATACGCAGTATTTT.

In its sample, this clone was seen a few times. This chain connects TRBV5-8 to TRBJ2-4; D is ambiguous. This CDR3 spans 12 amino acids. V was pared by 10 bases and J by 4 bases, with 12 bases between. CDR1 is SGHTS, CDR2 YDEGEE, per germline. Here the CDR3 DNA reads TGTGCCTCGGGCGGCATGAAAAACATTCAGTACTTC. This sequence encodes CASGGMKNIQYF. The full variable domain, with the rest looked up from reference TRBV5-8 and TRBJ2-4, is EAGVTQSPTHLIKTRGQQATLRCSPISGHTSVYWYQQALGLGLQFLLWYDEGEERNRGNFPPRFSGRQFPNYSSELNVNALELEDSALYLCASGGMKNIQYFGAGTRLSVL.

The gene calls are TRBV19 and TRBJ1-4; a weak D match, TRBD1 (6 bases). Trimming took 10 bases from V and 5 from J, leaving 23 bases between them. Looked up from germline, CDR1 is LNHDA and CDR2 is SQIVND (reference sequence). The CDR3 consists of 16 residues. CDR3 in DNA: TGTGCCACCATGGGGGGCCCAGGCGGAGTCAATGAAAAACTGTTTTTT. Translation gives CATMGGPGGVNEKLFF.

This chain joins TRBV19 and TRBJ2-2; the match to TRBD2 covers 10 bases. The V segment lost 1 base and the J segment 0 bases; nucleotides outside the gene matches: 5. The CDR3 is 18 residues long. CDR1 and CDR2 from the germline V gene are LNHDA and SQIVND (reference sequence). CDR3 region: CASSIGSGGASNTGELFF. In nucleotides, the CDR3 is TGTGCCAGTAGTATAGGGAGCGGGGGGGCCTCGAACACCGGGGAGCTGTTTTTT.

The gene calls are TRBV7-2 and TRBJ1-2; 7 bases align to TRBD1. Germline V gene sequence: CDR1 SGHTA, CDR2 FQGNSA. The V and J ends lost 5 bases and 3 bases, in that order; junction bases with no gene match: 6. This CDR3 spans 14 amino acids. The CDR3 DNA follows: TGTGCCAGCAGCACCAGGACAGGAGACTATGGCTACACCTTC. Translating it yields CASSTRTGDYGYTF.

The V and J genes are TRBV19 and TRBJ1-6, with D maybe TRBD1 (6 bases). Per the germline V gene, CDR1 is LNHDA and CDR2 is SQIVND (reference sequence). V was trimmed by 3 bases and J by 8 bases, leaving 14 bases between them. The CDR3 extends over 15 amino acids. The CDR3 region is CASSIVQGWDSPLHF. Written as DNA, the CDR3 is TGTGCCAGTAGTATCGTGCAGGGGTGGGATTCACCCCTCCACTTT.

The rearrangement links TRBV3-1 (or the pseudogene TRBV3-2) to TRBJ1-2; D is perhaps TRBD1 (5 bases). The CDR3 spans 12 residues. V was shortened by 6 bases and J by 5 bases, with 10 bases between the two germline ends. CDR1 is LGHDT, CDR2 YNNKEL, per germline (reference sequence). CDR3 sequence reads: CASRMGGYGYTF. The CDR3 bases are TGTGCCAGCAGAATGGGGGGTTATGGCTACACCTTC.

The V gene is TRBV5-1, the J gene TRBJ2-7; 7 positions agree with TRBD2. The germline gives CDR1 SGHRS, CDR2 YFSETQ. The CDR3 consists of 14 residues. V dropped 5 bases and J dropped 3; count of bases not matched to a gene: 8. CDR3 amino acids: CASRSWEGRYEQYF. The DNA for the CDR3 is TGCGCCAGCAGATCGTGGGAGGGCCGCTACGAGCAGTACTTC.

V and J are TRBV7-2 and TRBJ1-4, with a tentative D call TRBD1 (6 bases). CDR3 size: 15 residues. The V gene lost 0 bases and the J gene lost 5 bases, with 10 bases spanning the gap. Germline V lookup: CDR1 SGHTA, CDR2 FQGNSA. The CDR3 bases are TGTGCCAGCAGCTTAGCGGGGGCATTCAATGAAAAACTGTTTTTT. It is translated as CASSLAGAFNEKLFF.

Here the CDR3 DNA reads TGTGCCAGCAGCCAAGCGGCTAGCGGGGGATACAATGAGCAGTTCTTC. The encoded protein is CASSQAASGGYNEQFF. This sequence joins TRBV4-2 and TRBJ2-1, with TRBD2 matching over 10 bases. CDR3 length: 16 residues. The trim removed 1 base at V and 4 bases at J, leaving 4 bases unmatched. Germline V CDR1 and CDR2: LGHNA, YNFKEQ.

The chain couples TRBV19 to TRBJ2-7; 7 nucleotides line up with TRBD1. Germline values: CDR1 LNHDA, CDR2 SQIVND (reference sequence). The junction had 13 bases not matched to a gene; V was cut back by 3 bases and J by 2 bases. The CDR3 is made up of 17 amino acids. This CDR3 is CASSMIRSRTGAYEQYF. The CDR3 DNA is TGTGCCAGTAGTATGATTAGGTCCAGGACAGGAGCCTACGAGCAGTACTTC. Combining the CDR3 with reference TRBV19 and TRBJ2-7 gives the whole variable domain DGGITQSPKYLFRKEGQNVTLSCEQNLNHDAMYWYRQDPGQGLRLIYYSQIVNDFQKGDIAEGYSVSREKKESFPLTVTSAQKNPTAFYLCASSMIRSRTGAYEQYFGPGTRLTVT.

The chain carries TRBV6-1 and TRBJ2-1, with 10 bases that match TRBD2. Germline CDR1 MNHNS, CDR2 SASEGT. This CDR3 is 18 amino acids long. V lost 2 bases to trimming and J lost 9 bases; unmatched junction nucleotides: 16. The CDR3 is CASSEPGASGSLGREQFF. The CDR3 DNA is TGTGCCAGCAGTGAACCCGGGGCTAGCGGGAGTCTAGGACGTGAGCAGTTCTTC.

The V call is TRBV30, the J call TRBJ2-3; no firm D call. The CDR3 has 12 amino acids. Germline values: CDR1 GTSNPN, CDR2 SVGIG (reference sequence). V was trimmed by 3 bases and J by 4 bases, leaving 8 bases between them. The DNA for the CDR3 is TGTGCCTGGAGGTGGGGTTCAGATACGCAGTATTTT. Translation gives CAWRWGSDTQYF.

The rearrangement links TRBV6-5 to TRBJ1-3, with D unresolved. The CDR3 loop spans 14 amino acids. Germline V gene sequence: CDR1 MNHEY, CDR2 SVGAGI. V was shortened by 9 bases and J by 0 bases, with 12 bases between the two germline ends. DNA for the CDR3: TGTGCCAGTACTGGGCCAAGCTCTGGAAACACCATATATTTT. This encodes CASTGPSSGNTIYF.

This clone was recorded only once. The gene calls are TRBV5-6 and TRBJ2-7; no clear D gene. Deletions cut 2 bases from V and 3 bases from J, with 9 bases between. The germline CDR1 and CDR2 sequences are SGHDT and YYEEEE. The CDR3 covers 13 residues. Written as DNA, the CDR3 is TGTGCCAGCAGCTTAAGGGTTAGCTACGAGCAGTACTTC. Its protein is CASSLRVSYEQYF.

The rearrangement joins TRBV12-3 or TRBV12-4 to TRBJ2-7; TRBD2 matches at 9 bases. This CDR3 is 13 amino acids long. After removal of 6 bases from V and 6 bases from J, the junction contained 6 bases not matched to a gene. CDR3 in DNA: TGTGCCAGCAGCCCCGGGACTAGCACCGAGCAGTACTTC. Translated: CASSPGTSTEQYF.